The sequence of this T cell receptor (beta chain) was determined in a study of T-cell memory formation after mild COVID-19. Across the whole study: In these data, TCR clusters were largely donor specific.

Study-level findings and limits: Cross-reactive memory seemingly joined, as some responding clones were found in pre-infection memory. A second wave expanding day 15 to 37 was CD4+-biased; contracting clones were balanced.

Germline-derived CDR1 and CDR2 are SEHNR and FQNEAQ (reference sequence). J was trimmed by 2 bases and V by 2 bases; bases with no gene match: 8. This CDR3 spans 17 amino acids. TCRdb fed the 5' RACE reads into MiXCR, producing one record per CDR3 protein. The table has about 190,000 distinct CDR3 sequences, around 18% seen once. With regard to this clonotype: Antigen: not known.

Sequences were obtained from PBMCs or a T cell subset sorted from them (not recorded which). The receptor was isolated from an adult woman who had mild COVID-19 (a few samples of this study predate the infection). Cell type and time point are not known. V gene TRBV7-9 combines with J gene TRBJ2-7; 11 bases are a match to TRBD1. CDR3 DNA sequence: TGTGCCAGCAGCTTACGGACAGGGGGCGAAATAACCTACGAGCAGTACTTC. This codes for CASSLRTGGEITYEQYF.